The clone carrying this T cell receptor (beta chain) was counted between two and nine times. The sample belongs to a study of patients and donors after allogeneic stem cell transplantation. TCRdb reprocessed the RT-PCR reads via MiXCR and lists one record per CDR3 protein. The data hold 87,000 or so distinct CDR3 sequences, with about 5% observed a single time. The CDR3 is made up of 18 amino acids. This chain uses TRBV21-1 with TRBJ2-5; the table's D call of TRBD1 was not tested on the DNA. TRBV21-1 is a known pseudogene. The receptor's source is a human donor who was either an allogeneic HSCT recipient or a stem cell or donor lymphocyte infusion donor (not recorded which). It is not recorded whose cells these are; they may come from a transplant donor. Sequenced input: blood, either unsorted or a sorted T cell fraction (not recorded which). The CDR3 loop is CASSKEVGGNARGETQYF. DNA for the CDR3: TGTGCCAGCAGCAAAGAGGTTGGGGGGAACGCGAGGGGAGAGACCCAGTACTTC.